These 6 T cell receptor beta chains were sequenced from one sample in a study of response to subunit inactivated influenza vaccine. MiXCR, run by TCRdb on the RT-PCR reads, gives a single entry per CDR3 protein. The sample lists around 750,000 distinct CDR3 sequences; about 20% were seen once. Here the sequenced sample was PBMCs from blood, taken 5 days after vaccination. All receptors come from a middle-aged man who received an inactivated influenza vaccine.

This clonotype was detected a few times. CDR3 nucleotides: TGTGCCAGCAGCGTAGGGACCCCTGGTCGTAATTCACCCCTCCACTTT. It yields the protein CASSVGTPGRNSPLHF. The J gene is TRBJ1-6, the V gene TRBV9; D uncertain. CDR1 and CDR2 (germline): SGDLS, YYNGEE. CDR3 length: 16 amino acids. Trimming took off 0 bases at V and 6 bases at J, with 13 bases between the two ends.

The chain combines TRBV27 with TRBJ1-1; D not resolved. Germline assignment: CDR1 MNHEY and CDR2 SMNVEV (reference sequence). This CDR3 spans 15 amino acids. Trimming left V 5 bases short and J 1 base short, with 14 bases between. CDR3 amino acids: CASSTLGAGNTEAFF. Written as DNA, the CDR3 is TGTGCCAGCAGTACCCTGGGAGCGGGGAACACTGAAGCTTTCTTT.

The chain recombines TRBV5-1 with TRBJ2-7; D is unresolved. V dropped 4 bases and J dropped 7 bases, with 15 bases sitting between them. The CDR3 is 13 residues long. CDR1 SGHRS and CDR2 YFSETQ come from the germline V gene. The CDR3 DNA is TGCGCCAGCAGCGCCTACATGGATAGAGAGCAGTACTTC. It yields the protein CASSAYMDREQYF.

This chain uses TRBV10-2 with TRBJ2-1, with no clear D. The CDR3 loop spans 14 amino acids. Between the trimmed V and J ends, which lost 3 bases and 0 bases, there was a span of 6 bases. Germline V gives CDR1 WSHSY, CDR2 SAAADI. The CDR3 loop is CASSELSSYNEQFF. The DNA for the CDR3 is TGCGCCAGCAGTGAATTGAGCTCCTACAATGAGCAGTTCTTC.

The genes are TRBV20-1 and TRBJ2-1; unclear D gene. With 0 bases removed from V and 6 bases from J, the gap between germline ends came to 12 bases. This CDR3 is 14 amino acids long. Per germline, CDR1 DFQATT and CDR2 SNEGSKA (reference sequence). CDR3 in DNA: TGCAGTGCTAGAGATGGCTACTTCTCCAATGAGCAGTTCTTC. Translated, it gives CSARDGYFSNEQFF.

The CDR3 nucleotides are TGTGCCAGCAGCTTCGTGCCCGAAACCTACGAGCAGTACTTC. Translated: CASSFVPETYEQYF. J is TRBJ2-7 and V is TRBV5-6; no reliable D call. CDR1 SGHDT and CDR2 YYEEEE come from the germline V gene. Trimming took off 2 bases at V and 2 bases at J, with 11 bases between the two ends. The CDR3 runs 14 residues.